This T cell receptor (beta chain) appears in the sequencing data of a study of human T cells and chemical hapten exposure. For the study at large: Patients were given diphenylcyclopropenone on the scalp weekly across the approximately 22-week study.

Study observations and caveats: A positive correlation with patch test score was shown by PT1 expanded TCR counts. Expanded TCRs created a significantly greater count of big CDR3 similarity clusters than controls did.

This sample's time point: patch test 1, 2 weeks after DPC sensitization. Treatment denoted: therapeutic diphenylcyclopropenone sensitization with weekly scalp DPC. V was cut by 2 bases and J by 7 bases, with 12 bases left in between. This CDR3 comprises 14 residues. Germline CDR1 SGHAT, CDR2 FQNNGV. TCRdb reprocessed the RACE reads via MiXCR and lists one record per CDR3 protein. The profile shows roughly 200,000 distinct CDR3 sequences, approximately 20% of them singletons. For this clonotype: Antigen: not known.

The gene calls are TRBV11-2 and TRBJ2-1; D unclear. Material: whole blood, obtained in connection with sensitization to the hapten diphenylcyclopropenone (DPC). The clonotype comes from a woman aged 50 to 60 with alopecia areata. Some clones in this sample may be carry-over from other donors' samples. The chain's CDR3 is CASSLSIGANEQFF. DNA for the CDR3: TGTGCCAGCAGCTTATCGATCGGAGCGAATGAGCAGTTCTTC.